Each of the 3 T cell receptor beta chains below was sequenced from the same sample in a study of chemoradiotherapy in HPV16-positive cancers. Generated by immunoSEQ multiplex PCR, the TCRdb table keeps only in-frame clones and is missing some. This table has 5,900 or so clones, around 85% appearing once. The input for sequencing was tumor tissue, taken from a patient who underwent chemoradiotherapy. The receptors derive from a human donor with HPV-associated anogenital cancer.

This clone was recorded once. V is TRBV6-1 and J is TRBJ1-4; no clear D gene. Germline values: CDR1 MNHNS, CDR2 SASEGT. V shed 0 bases and J shed 7 bases, with 12 bases lying between them. The CDR3 extends over 15 amino acids. CDR3 loop: CASSEATGEGEKLFF. The CDR3 DNA reads as TGTGCCAGCAGTGAAGCGACTGGGGAGGGTGAAAAACTGTTTTTT.

The DNA for the CDR3 is TGTGCCAGCAGCTACTCTCCCAGGGACACTGAAGCTTTCTTT. Translation gives CASSYSPRDTEAFF. The rearrangement joins TRBV5-6 to TRBJ1-1; D may be TRBD1 (5 bases). CDR1 SGHDT and CDR2 YYEEEE come from the germline V gene. The CDR3 is 14 amino acids. V lost 3 bases and J lost 3, with 12 bases in between.

This chain uses TRBV5-1 with TRBJ1-1; TRBD1 matches 8 bases. This CDR3 region has 15 residues. The V gene's germline CDR1 is SGHRS and CDR2 YFSETQ. The trim removed 4 bases at V and 3 bases at J, leaving 8 bases unmatched. CDR3: CASSNAGQEYTEAFF. The CDR3 bases are TGCGCCAGCAGCAACGCGGGACAGGAGTACACTGAAGCTTTCTTT.